The T cell receptor beta chain described here comes from a study of read filtering for tumor transcriptome and immune sequencing. Study as a whole: By R-ISS, stages I, II and III held 8, 16 and 7 patients. General study results and limits: IR-seq and RNA-seq agreed better without single-read clonotypes. In IR-seq, single-read clonotypes were roughly 82% of clonotypes but around 3.5% of reads.

As concerns this clonotype: The antigen is not known.

From about 400 ng of RNA, a library with molecular barcoded alpha/delta and beta/gamma adaptors was made. TCRdb processed the reads anew with MiXCR; each CDR3 protein has one entry. This sample has 12,000 to 15,000 distinct CDR3 sequences, with about a fifth found just once. The germline V and J ends were trimmed by 0 bases and 13 bases, with 16 bases remaining between them. CDR1 and CDR2 from the germline V gene are MGHRA and YSYEKL. The CDR3 runs to 14 residues. The chain couples TRBV4-1 to TRBJ2-4; D uncertain. The source of this sequence is a donor at least 40 years old with multiple myeloma. Sequencing used a population of CD138-negative cells sorted from bone marrow. The CDR3 region is CASSQDLGAYGQYF. The CDR3 bases are TGCGCCAGCAGCCAAGATCTTGGTGCCTATGGGCAGTACTTC.